The next 32 T cell receptor beta chains were all read from a single sample in a study of T cells in localized non-small cell lung cancer. Repertoires were generated with immunoSEQ multiplex PCR, while TCRdb's copy carries only in-frame clones and drops some. The sample comprises around 92,000 clones, just over 90% of which are singletons, and about 4% rests with the top ten. The material was PBMCs, obtained before any cancer treatment. The receptors come from a woman between 35 and 75 years old with stage II squamous cell lung carcinoma.

The chain employs TRBV10-3 and TRBJ1-1; no reliable D call. The V and J ends lost 0 bases and 5 bases respectively, with 4 bases between them. The germline V gene encodes CDR1 ENHRY and CDR2 SYGVKD. This CDR3 contains 12 residues. The CDR3 region has the DNA TGTGCCATCAGTGAGTCCCTGACTGAAGCTTTCTTT. Amino acids: CAISESLTEAFF.

The V call is TRBV6-6, the J call TRBJ2-7; TRBD1 agrees at 11 bases. Germline CDR1 MNHNY, CDR2 SVGAGI (reference sequence). The V and J ends lost 7 bases and 3 bases, in that order; junction bases with no gene match: 5. The CDR3 length is 14 residues. The CDR3 DNA reads TGTGCCAGCACCCGGGACAGGGGGATCTACGAGCAGTACTTC. Amino acids: CASTRDRGIYEQYF.

This rearrangement joins TRBV5-4 to TRBJ2-5; D is unresolved. V was pared by 3 bases and J by 2 bases, with 2 bases between. Germline V gives CDR1 SGHNT, CDR2 YYREEE (reference sequence). The CDR3 runs to 11 residues. The CDR3 loop reads CASSSQETQYF. The CDR3 DNA is TGTGCCAGCAGCTCTCAAGAGACCCAGTACTTC. Based on the CDR3 plus reference TRBV5-4 and TRBJ2-5, the full variable domain is ETGVTQSPTHLIKTRGQQVTLRCSSQSGHNTVSWYQQALGQGPQFIFQYYREEENGRGNFPPRFSGLQFPNYSSELNVNALELDDSALYLCASSSQETQYFGPGTRLLVL.

The chain employs TRBV28 and TRBJ1-2; TRBD1 is a possible D gene (6 bases). CDR1 is MDHEN, CDR2 SYDVKM, per germline. V was clipped by 4 bases and J by 2 bases, with 14 bases between them. The CDR3 sequence is 15 residues long. CDR3 nucleotides: TGTGCCAGCAGTTCCCCCCGGACAGCAAACTATGGCTACACCTTC. It encodes CASSSPRTANYGYTF.

This chain connects TRBV5-4 to TRBJ2-4, with 8 nucleotides matching TRBD1. The junction had 5 bases not matched to a gene; V was cut back by 4 bases and J by 8 bases. The germline gives CDR1 SGHNT, CDR2 YYREEE (reference sequence). The CDR3 has 13 residues. The CDR3 reads CASSPPDRDIQYF. The DNA for the CDR3 is TGTGCCAGCAGCCCGCCGGACAGGGACATTCAGTACTTC.

This clone appeared once. This chain connects TRBV10-1 to TRBJ2-6, with D maybe TRBD1 (6 bases). Germline CDR1 reads WNHNN; CDR2 reads SYGVQD (reference sequence). The CDR3 length is 17 residues. V dropped 3 bases and J dropped 2 bases, with 14 bases sitting between them. CDR3 amino acids: CASSDQGKSPGANVLTF. CDR3 nucleotide sequence: TGCGCCAGCAGTGACCAGGGGAAAAGCCCTGGGGCCAACGTCCTGACTTTC.

This clone was observed once. This chain connects TRBV6-1 to TRBJ2-3; 9 positions match TRBD2. Germline V gene data show CDR1 as MNHNS and CDR2 as SASEGT. V was clipped by 2 bases and J by 3 bases; unmatched bases: 9. The CDR3 consists of 17 residues. CDR3 bases: TGTGCCAGCAGTGAATGGGGACTAGCCCCTCAGACAGATACGCAGTATTTT. It encodes CASSEWGLAPQTDTQYF.

This chain links TRBV27 with TRBJ1-4, with D maybe TRBD1 (6 bases). This CDR3 is 18 amino acids long. CDR1 is MNHEY and CDR2 is SMNVEV in the germline V gene (reference sequence). The ends were cut back, 3 bases at V and 5 bases at J, with 22 bases in the middle. The CDR3 DNA reads as TGTGCCAGCAGTTTGGCGGGCAGGGGCGATGTTTTGAATGAAAAACTGTTTTTT. Protein sequence: CASSLAGRGDVLNEKLFF.

The V and J genes are TRBV10-3 and TRBJ2-2; possibly TRBD1 for D (6 bases). V was trimmed by 4 bases and J by 1 base, leaving 10 bases between them. The germline V gene has CDR1 ENHRY and CDR2 SYGVKD. CDR3 length: 15 amino acids. The CDR3 region has the DNA TGTGCCATCAGTGGGGGGCCAGAGAACACCGGGGAGCTGTTTTTT. This encodes CAISGGPENTGELFF.

This clone showed up just once. This sequence joins TRBV4-2 and TRBJ2-7; 7 bases align to TRBD1. Germline V gene lookup returns CDR1 LGHNA and CDR2 YNFKEQ. The CDR3 is 15 amino acids. V shed 1 base, J shed 0 bases, and the junction held 3 bases outside the gene matches. The CDR3 protein is CASSQGQGDSYEQYF. The CDR3 DNA sequence: TGTGCCAGCAGCCAAGGACAGGGTGACTCCTACGAGCAGTACTTC.

The chain is built from TRBV6-5 and TRBJ1-5; no clear D. Trimming removed 5 bases at V and 5 bases at J, with 16 bases between. Germline V lookup: CDR1 MNHEY, CDR2 SVGAGI. This CDR3 spans 15 amino acids. The CDR3, as DNA: TGTGCCAGCAGTAAAAACGGAGGCCCCGATCAGCCCCAGCATTTT. Translating it yields CASSKNGGPDQPQHF.

The chain joins TRBV7-9 to TRBJ2-3; 9 bases map to TRBD2. The CDR3 is made up of 16 amino acids. Germline CDR1 and CDR2: SEHNR and FQNEAQ (reference sequence). J lost 6 bases, V lost 1 base, and 8 bases had no gene match. CDR3 DNA sequence: TGTGCCAGCAGCTTAGGGCTAGCGGGGCCTAGTGATACGCAGTATTTT. Its translation: CASSLGLAGPSDTQYF.

The chain combines TRBV14 with TRBJ2-7; unclear D gene. The ends were cut back, 2 bases at V and 0 bases at J, with 8 bases in the middle. Germline V gene sequence: CDR1 SGHDN, CDR2 FVKESK. This CDR3 region has 14 residues. In nucleotides, the CDR3 is TGTGCCAGCAGCCAAATGGCCAGCTCCTACGAGCAGTACTTC. Encoded protein: CASSQMASSYEQYF. Combining the CDR3 with reference TRBV14 and TRBJ2-7 gives the whole variable domain EAGVTQFPSHSVIEKGQTVTLRCDPISGHDNLYWYRRVMGKEIKFLLHFVKESKQDESGMPNNRFLAERTGGTYSTLKVQPAELEDSGVYFCASSQMASSYEQYFGPGTRLTVT.

The rearrangement links TRBV2 to TRBJ2-7, with a weak D call TRBD2 (5 bases). Germline V gives CDR1 SNHLY, CDR2 FYNNEI. With 2 bases removed from V and 6 bases from J, the gap between germline ends came to 11 bases. The CDR3 is 13 residues long. The CDR3 loop is CASSEYRGGEQYF. In DNA form, the CDR3 reads TGTGCCAGCAGTGAATACCGGGGTGGCGAGCAGTACTTC. Looking up the rest from reference TRBV2 and TRBJ2-7 gives the full variable domain: EPEVTQTPSHQVTQMGQEVILRCVPISNHLYFYWYRQILGQKVEFLVSFYNNEISEKSEIFDDQFSVERPDGSNFTLKIRSTKLEDSAMYFCASSEYRGGEQYFGPGTRLTVT.

The V gene is TRBV5-1, the J gene TRBJ1-4; D gene ambiguous. Germline V gene sequence: CDR1 SGHRS, CDR2 YFSETQ. Deletions cut 0 bases from V and 14 bases from J, with 14 bases between. This CDR3 is built from 13 residues. In nucleotides, the CDR3 is TGCGCCAGCAGCTTGGCGTCCGGAGGTGTCCTGTTTTTT. It translates to CASSLASGGVLFF.

The chain employs TRBV5-6 and TRBJ2-3; 8 bases match TRBD2. Germline values: CDR1 SGHDT, CDR2 YYEEEE. V shed 3 bases and J 6 bases; nucleotides not matched to a gene: 9. This CDR3 spans 15 amino acids. The CDR3 region is CASSSWGTSRDTQYF. The CDR3 DNA follows: TGTGCCAGCAGCTCATGGGGGACTAGTCGCGATACGCAGTATTTT.

The V call is TRBV28, the J call TRBJ1-5; tentative D call: TRBD1 (5 bases). V gave up 6 bases and J gave up 0 bases, with 12 bases separating them. CDR1 is MDHEN, CDR2 SYDVKM, per germline. This CDR3 spans 15 amino acids. The DNA of the CDR3 is TGTGCCAGCAGCCAGGGCCACAATAGCAATCAGCCCCAGCATTTT. This codes for CASSQGHNSNQPQHF. Drawing the rest from reference TRBV28 and TRBJ1-5, the complete variable domain is DVKVTQSSRYLVKRTGEKVFLECVQDMDHENMFWYRQDPGLGLRLIYFSYDVKMKEKGDIPEGYSVSREKKERFSLILESASTNQTSMYLCASSQGHNSNQPQHFGDGTRLSIL.

This sequence joins TRBV19 and TRBJ1-1; 8 bases are shared with TRBD1. CDR1 LNHDA and CDR2 SQIVND come from the germline V gene (reference sequence). The CDR3 extends over 13 amino acids. J gave up 1 base and V 6 bases, and 1 base lay outside the gene matches. CDR3 in DNA: TGTGCCAGTAGAGGGACAGGGAACACTGAAGCTTTCTTT. Translating it yields CASRGTGNTEAFF.

The CDR3 nucleotides are TGTGCCAGCCGGCCCAGCTCTGGAAACACCATATATTTT. Its protein product is CASRPSSGNTIYF. This sequence joins TRBV6-1 and TRBJ1-3, with D uncertain. The CDR3 is 13 amino acids. V lost 8 bases, J lost 0 bases, and 8 bases lay in between. Germline CDR1 reads MNHNS; CDR2 reads SASEGT.

The chain combines TRBV5-6 with TRBJ2-7; unclear D gene. The CDR3 is made up of 14 amino acids. Germline assignment: CDR1 SGHDT and CDR2 YYEEEE. Trimming took off 2 bases at V and 4 bases at J, with 13 bases between the two ends. CDR3 coding DNA: TGTGCCAGCAGCTTAAACGGACCCTTATACGAGCAGTACTTC. As protein: CASSLNGPLYEQYF.

V gene TRBV11-2 combines with J gene TRBJ2-7; D not resolved. CDR1 is SGHAT and CDR2 is FQNNGV in the germline V gene. Trimming stripped 2 bases from V and 5 bases from J, with 7 bases between. CDR3 size: 12 residues. The CDR3 sequence: CASSLSPHEQYF. The CDR3 DNA follows: TGTGCCAGCAGCTTAAGCCCCCACGAGCAGTACTTC.

This chain joins TRBV19 and TRBJ1-5; no firm D call. The V and J ends lost 6 bases and 0 bases respectively, with 12 bases between them. The CDR3 totals 15 residues. Germline CDR1 is LNHDA and CDR2 is SQIVND (reference sequence). CDR3 sequence: CASRSQENSNQPQHF. CDR3 DNA sequence: TGTGCCAGTAGGTCGCAGGAAAATAGCAATCAGCCCCAGCATTTT.

The chain recombines TRBV4-2 with TRBJ2-1; TRBD1 is a possible D gene (6 bases). Trimming left V 0 bases short and J 7 bases short, with 7 bases between. Looked up from germline, CDR1 is LGHNA and CDR2 is YNFKEQ. CDR3 length: 13 amino acids. Here the CDR3 reads CASSQDQGNEQFF. CDR3 coding DNA: TGTGCCAGCAGCCAAGATCAGGGGAATGAGCAGTTCTTC.

The chain links TRBV29-1 to TRBJ1-4; 9 bases align to TRBD1. With 7 bases clipped from V and 3 bases from J, the junction kept 3 bases outside the gene matches. The CDR3 length is 13 residues. Germline V CDR1 and CDR2: SQVTM, ANQGSEA. CDR3 protein: CSGGQGPNEKLFF. The DNA of the CDR3 is TGCAGCGGAGGACAGGGGCCTAATGAAAAACTGTTTTTT.

The rearrangement links TRBV2 to TRBJ1-2; 7 positions match TRBD1. The CDR3 sequence is 14 residues long. J was trimmed by 1 base and V by 7 bases; bases with no gene match: 6. Germline V gives CDR1 SNHLY, CDR2 FYNNEI. The CDR3 region is CASKEGAINYGYTF. CDR3 DNA: TGTGCCAGCAAGGAGGGGGCTATTAACTATGGCTACACCTTC.

The V call is TRBV6-5, the J call TRBJ2-7; 11 bases are a match to TRBD2. This CDR3 is 15 amino acids long. Trimming cost V 5 bases and J 5 bases; bases outside gene matches: 8. Germline CDR1 MNHEY, CDR2 SVGAGI. CDR3 loop: CASSATSGGPDEQYF. CDR3 DNA sequence: TGTGCCAGCAGTGCCACTAGCGGGGGCCCCGACGAGCAGTACTTC.

The chain uses TRBV6-1 and TRBJ2-2; D might be TRBD2 (6 bases). V lost 8 bases to trimming and J lost 6 bases, with 19 bases between them. Germline V CDR1 and CDR2: MNHNS, SASEGT. The CDR3 spans 15 residues. In nucleotides, the CDR3 is TGTGCCAGCTGCCCCGGTGGAGGCGGGGCCGGGGAGCTGTTTTTT. Its translation is CASCPGGGGAGELFF.

This clone was seen just once. The rearrangement joins TRBV6-5 to TRBJ1-5; no clear D. Germline lookup yields CDR1 MNHEY and CDR2 SVGAGI. The CDR3 contains 13 residues. Trimming took off 3 bases at V and 4 bases at J, with 7 bases between the two ends. For the CDR3, the DNA is TGTGCCAGCAGTTATAACAGAAATCAGCCCCAGCATTTT. Its translation is CASSYNRNQPQHF.

The rearrangement joins TRBV6-6 to TRBJ2-2; weak D call: TRBD2 (6 bases). CDR1 and CDR2 (germline): MNHNY, SVGAGI (reference sequence). The CDR3 contains 15 residues. Trimming removed 8 bases at V and 2 bases at J, with 15 bases between. The CDR3 is CASLRETANTGELFF. The CDR3 bases are TGTGCCAGCCTTCGGGAGACAGCTAACACCGGGGAGCTGTTTTTT.

CDR3 DNA sequence: TGTGCCAGCAGCAGGGGGGTAGCCAGCTCCTACGAGCAGTACTTC. Translated: CASSRGVASSYEQYF. J is TRBJ2-7 and V is TRBV6-6, with D perhaps TRBD1 (7 bases). Germline assignment: CDR1 MNHNY and CDR2 SVGAGI (reference sequence). V dropped 6 bases and J dropped 0 bases, with 15 bases sitting between them. CDR3 length equals 15 residues.

This rearrangement joins TRBV7-9 to TRBJ1-3; D gene ambiguous. Germline V gene data show CDR1 as SEHNR and CDR2 as FQNEAQ (reference sequence). The CDR3 loop spans 18 amino acids. The V and J ends lost 5 bases and 1 base respectively, with 21 bases between them. The CDR3: CASSPEPRVPVSGNTIYF. The CDR3 coding sequence is TGTGCCAGCAGCCCAGAGCCTCGGGTTCCCGTTTCTGGAAACACCATATATTTT.

This chain links TRBV27 with TRBJ1-2; 8 bases line up with TRBD1. Germline V gene sequence: CDR1 MNHEY, CDR2 SMNVEV (reference sequence). The trim removed 3 bases at V and 8 bases at J, leaving 5 bases unmatched. This CDR3 contains 13 residues. DNA for the CDR3: TGTGCCAGCAGTTTCAGGGGGCTCGAGGGCTACACCTTC. Its protein product is CASSFRGLEGYTF.